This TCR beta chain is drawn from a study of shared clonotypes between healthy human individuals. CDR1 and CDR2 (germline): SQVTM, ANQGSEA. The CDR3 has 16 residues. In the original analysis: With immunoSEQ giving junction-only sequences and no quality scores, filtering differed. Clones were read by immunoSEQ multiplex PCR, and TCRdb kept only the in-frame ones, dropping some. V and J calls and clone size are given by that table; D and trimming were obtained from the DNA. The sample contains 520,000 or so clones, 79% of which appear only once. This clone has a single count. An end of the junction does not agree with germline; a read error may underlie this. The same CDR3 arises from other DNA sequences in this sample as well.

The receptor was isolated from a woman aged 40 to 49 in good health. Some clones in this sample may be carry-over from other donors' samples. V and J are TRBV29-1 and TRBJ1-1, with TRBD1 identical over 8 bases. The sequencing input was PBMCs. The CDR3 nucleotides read TGCAGCGTTGGACCTCGGGACAGGAGGTTTGAAACTGAAGCTTTCTTC. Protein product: CSVGPRDRRFETEAFF.